This TCR beta chain came from a study of blood T cells in healthy people across ages. Each sample gave at least 6 million isolated PBMCs. CDR3 length: 14 amino acids. CDR1 is MNHNY and CDR2 is SVGAGI in the germline V gene (reference sequence). Trimming took 7 bases from V and 10 from J; bases not matched to a gene: 13. Next came a second PCR, run for about 7 to 12 cycles, which used a sample-barcoded 5' primer along with a J-beta primer mix. Each CDR3 protein gets one entry after TCRdb re-called the 5' RACE reads with MiXCR. The sample shows roughly 700,000 distinct CDR3 sequences, more than 40% of them seen only once.

The chain couples TRBV6-6 to TRBJ2-1, with 7 bases identical to TRBD1. The TCR sequence derives from a woman aged 60-75 years in good health. Sequencing used blood. CDR3 nucleotide sequence: TGTGCCAGCACCAACCTGGGACAGAGCTACGAGCAGTTCTTC. Its protein product is CASTNLGQSYEQFF.